The following is a T cell receptor beta chain sequence with its context. The antigen is not known. These data originate in a study of identical twins. TCRdb passed the 5' RACE reads through MiXCR, listing each CDR3 protein once. This sample has nearly 900,000 distinct CDR3 sequences, with approximately 13% found just once. There were only healthy Caucasians among the donors. The CDR3 extends over 12 amino acids. CDR1 is DFQATT and CDR2 is SNEGSKA in the germline V gene (reference sequence). Trimming pared 5 bases from V and 3 bases from J, leaving 9 bases between. The study, taken as a whole, reports: High-abundance cord blood beta clonotypes had fewer insertions; memory repertoires showed none.

The sample also formed part of further work on yellow fever vaccine responses in identical twins.

The clonotype comes from a woman under 30 in good health. This chain links TRBV20-1 with TRBJ2-3; D may be TRBD1 or TRBD2 (5 bases each). Material for sequencing was PBMCs. CDR3 sequence: CSAVWGTDTQYF. The CDR3 nucleotides are TGCAGTGCTGTATGGGGGACAGATACGCAGTATTTT.